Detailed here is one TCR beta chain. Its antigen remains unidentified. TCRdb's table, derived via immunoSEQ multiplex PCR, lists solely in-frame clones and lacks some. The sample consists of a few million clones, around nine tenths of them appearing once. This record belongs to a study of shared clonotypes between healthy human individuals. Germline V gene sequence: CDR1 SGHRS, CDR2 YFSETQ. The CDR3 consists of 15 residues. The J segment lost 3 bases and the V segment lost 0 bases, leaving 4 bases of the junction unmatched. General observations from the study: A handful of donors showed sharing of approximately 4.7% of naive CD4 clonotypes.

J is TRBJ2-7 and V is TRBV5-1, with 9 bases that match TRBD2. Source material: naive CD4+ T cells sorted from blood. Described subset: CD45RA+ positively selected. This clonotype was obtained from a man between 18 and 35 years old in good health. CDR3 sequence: CASSLGLAEDYEQYF. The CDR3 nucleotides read TGCGCCAGCAGCTTGGGACTAGCGGAGGACTACGAGCAGTACTTC.